The 14 T cell receptor beta chains below were found in one sample sequenced in a study of long-term antiretroviral therapy in people with HIV. They ran version v3.0 of the immunoSEQ assay at survey level. Sequenced by immunoSEQ multiplex PCR; TCRdb stores in-frame clones only, minus some. The table includes 20,000 to 25,000 clones, approximately 79% detected once. The sample was unsorted PBMCs, taken 4.1 years after starting antiretroviral therapy. These receptor sequences come from a woman in her thirties or forties with HIV.

The V gene is TRBV7-9, the J gene TRBJ1-1; D call uncertain. Looked up from germline, CDR1 is SEHNR and CDR2 is FQNEAQ (reference sequence). The ends were cut back, 4 bases at V and 7 bases at J, with 10 bases in the middle. CDR3 length equals 12 residues. The CDR3 DNA sequence: TGTGCCAGCAGCTGGGAAGGTGATGAAGCTTTCTTT. Protein product: CASSWEGDEAFF. The variable domain in full, with the rest retrieved from reference TRBV7-9 and TRBJ1-1, is DTGVSQNPRHKITKRGQNVTFRCDPISEHNRLYWYRQTLGQGPEFLTYFQNEAQLEKSRLLSDRFSAERPKGSFSTLEIQRTEQGDSAMYLCASSWEGDEAFFGQGTRLTVV.

The rearrangement joins TRBV18 to TRBJ1-1; 8 bases match TRBD1. The germline CDR1 and CDR2 sequences are KGHSH and LQKENI. The ends lost 2 bases at V and 1 base at J; junction bases unmatched: 3. This CDR3 comprises 15 residues. CDR3 sequence (DNA): TGTGCCAGCTCACCAACGGACAGGGCGAACACTGAAGCTTTCTTT. It is translated as CASSPTDRANTEAFF.

The V gene is TRBV5-1, the J gene TRBJ2-7, with 11 bases that match TRBD2. Germline CDR1 and CDR2: SGHRS and YFSETQ. Losses at the gene ends were 0 bases for V and 4 bases for J; bases not matched to a gene: 6. The CDR3 is 16 residues long. The CDR3 region has the DNA TGCGCCAGCAGCTTGGGTCTAGCGGGGGGACATTACGAGCAGTACTTC. This gives the protein CASSLGLAGGHYEQYF. Full variable domain (remainder filled in from reference TRBV5-1 and TRBJ2-7): KAGVTQTPRYLIKTRGQQVTLSCSPISGHRSVSWYQQTPGQGLQFLFEYFSETQRNKGNFPGRFSGRQFSNSRSEMNVSTLELGDSALYLCASSLGLAGGHYEQYFGPGTRLTVT.

The genes are TRBV5-1 and TRBJ2-5, with TRBD2 matching over 10 bases. After removal of 0 bases from V and 4 bases from J, the junction contained 9 bases not matched to a gene. The CDR3 is made up of 17 amino acids. Germline V CDR1 and CDR2: SGHRS, YFSETQ. This chain's CDR3 is CASSLGIAGGRPETQYF. Written as DNA, the CDR3 is TGCGCCAGCAGCTTGGGAATAGCGGGGGGTCGGCCAGAGACCCAGTACTTC.

CDR3 in amino acids: CATSGGVAGAYEQYF. CDR3 coding DNA: TGTGCCACCAGCGGGGGAGTAGCGGGGGCCTACGAGCAGTACTTC. The chain recombines TRBV15 with TRBJ2-7, with 9 bases matching TRBD2. The CDR3 is made up of 15 amino acids. V shed 5 bases, J shed 2 bases, and the junction held 7 bases outside the gene matches. Germline CDR1 LNHNV, CDR2 YYDKDF (reference sequence).

V gene TRBV5-8 combines with J gene TRBJ2-1; D is unclear. CDR1 and CDR2 from the germline V gene are SGHTS and YDEGEE. Trimming stripped 4 bases from V and 3 bases from J, with 14 bases between. The CDR3 extends over 15 amino acids. CDR3 nucleotide sequence: TGTGCCAGCAGCGCCCGTCTTTCTTACTACAATGAGCAGTTCTTC. This gives the protein CASSARLSYYNEQFF.

This clone was counted only a few times. The rearrangement uses TRBV30 and TRBJ2-1; possible D gene TRBD2, 5 bases. This CDR3 has 11 amino acids. From germline, CDR1 is GTSNPN and CDR2 SVGIG (reference sequence). Trimming shortened V by 2 bases and J by 8 bases, and 7 bases separated the two germline ends. As DNA, the CDR3 is TGTGCCTGGAGTTGGGAGCATGAGCAGTTCTTC. This gives the protein CAWSWEHEQFF.

The genes are TRBV11-2 and TRBJ1-3; D unresolved. Germline lookup yields CDR1 SGHAT and CDR2 FQNNGV. Trimming removed 1 base at V and 0 bases at J, with 7 bases between. CDR3 size: 15 residues. The CDR3 DNA follows: TGTGCCAGCAGCTTAGGCGGTAACTCTGGAAACACCATATATTTT. Translating it yields CASSLGGNSGNTIYF.

The chain recombines TRBV14 with TRBJ1-1; D call uncertain. This CDR3 contains 12 residues. CDR1 and CDR2 (germline): SGHDN, FVKESK. V shed 4 bases and J shed 9 bases, with 12 bases lying between them. CDR3 sequence (DNA): TGTGCCAGCAGCCCCGATCTTCTTCAAGCTTTCTTT. This encodes CASSPDLLQAFF.

The chain uses TRBV6-1 and TRBJ2-3; no definite D call. V lost 8 bases, J lost 0 bases, and 15 bases lay in between. The germline gives CDR1 MNHNS, CDR2 SASEGT. This CDR3 region has 15 residues. This chain's CDR3 is CASSEGGTSTDTQYF. CDR3 sequence (DNA): TGTGCCAGCTCCGAAGGCGGAACTAGCACAGATACGCAGTATTTT.

This chain links TRBV30 with TRBJ2-3, with 11 bases that match TRBD2. The CDR3 is made up of 16 amino acids. The germline V gene has CDR1 GTSNPN and CDR2 SVGIG (reference sequence). Losses at the gene ends were 0 bases for V and 0 bases for J; bases not matched to a gene: 2. This chain's CDR3 is CAWSVGLAASTDTQYF. CDR3 bases: TGTGCCTGGAGTGTGGGACTAGCGGCTAGCACAGATACGCAGTATTTT.

Only a few counts were recorded for this clone. The V and J genes are TRBV12-5 and TRBJ2-7, with D perhaps TRBD2 (5 bases). The germline V gene encodes CDR1 LGHNT and CDR2 FRNRAP. The CDR3 length is 18 residues. Trimming pared 0 bases from V and 2 bases from J, leaving 20 bases between. CDR3 DNA sequence: TGTGCTAGTGGTTTGGTAGAGGGATGGGTAACGCGGACCTACGAGCAGTACTTC. It translates to CASGLVEGWVTRTYEQYF. The full variable domain, with the rest looked up from reference TRBV12-5 and TRBJ2-7, is DARVTQTPRHKVTEMGQEVTMRCQPILGHNTVFWYRQTMMQGLELLAYFRNRAPLDDSGMPKDRFSAEMPDATLATLKIQPSEPRDSAVYFCASGLVEGWVTRTYEQYFGPGTRLTVT.

There are a few counts of this clone. The genes are TRBV6-4 and TRBJ1-6, with no clear D. Germline-derived CDR1 and CDR2 are MRHNA and SNTAGT. The CDR3 spans 15 residues. Trimming stripped 7 bases from V and 1 base from J, with 11 bases between. Here the CDR3 reads CASKVMGSYNSPLHF. CDR3 nucleotides: TGTGCCAGCAAGGTTATGGGGTCCTATAATTCACCCCTCCACTTT.

The chain is built from TRBV19 and TRBJ1-5; D ambiguous. Germline CDR1 and CDR2: LNHDA and SQIVND (reference sequence). CDR3 length equals 16 residues. The V end was cut by 1 base, the J end by 0 bases, with 10 bases between. CDR3 sequence: CASSIVPAYSNQPQHF. For the CDR3, the DNA is TGTGCCAGTAGTATAGTTCCCGCTTATAGCAATCAGCCCCAGCATTTT. Based on the CDR3 plus reference TRBV19 and TRBJ1-5, the full variable domain is DGGITQSPKYLFRKEGQNVTLSCEQNLNHDAMYWYRQDPGQGLRLIYYSQIVNDFQKGDIAEGYSVSREKKESFPLTVTSAQKNPTAFYLCASSIVPAYSNQPQHFGDGTRLSIL.